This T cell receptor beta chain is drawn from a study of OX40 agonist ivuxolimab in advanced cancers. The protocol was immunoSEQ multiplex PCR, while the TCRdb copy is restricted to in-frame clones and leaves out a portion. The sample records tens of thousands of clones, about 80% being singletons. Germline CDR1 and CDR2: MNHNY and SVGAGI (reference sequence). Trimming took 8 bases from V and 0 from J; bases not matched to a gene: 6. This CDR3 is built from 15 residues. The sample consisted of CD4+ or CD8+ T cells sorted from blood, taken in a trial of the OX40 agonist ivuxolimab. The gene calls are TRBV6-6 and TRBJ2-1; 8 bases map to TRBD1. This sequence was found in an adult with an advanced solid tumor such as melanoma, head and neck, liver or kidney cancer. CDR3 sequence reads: CASVGDRSSYNEQFF. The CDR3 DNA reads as TGTGCCAGCGTCGGGGACAGGAGCTCCTACAATGAGCAGTTCTTC.